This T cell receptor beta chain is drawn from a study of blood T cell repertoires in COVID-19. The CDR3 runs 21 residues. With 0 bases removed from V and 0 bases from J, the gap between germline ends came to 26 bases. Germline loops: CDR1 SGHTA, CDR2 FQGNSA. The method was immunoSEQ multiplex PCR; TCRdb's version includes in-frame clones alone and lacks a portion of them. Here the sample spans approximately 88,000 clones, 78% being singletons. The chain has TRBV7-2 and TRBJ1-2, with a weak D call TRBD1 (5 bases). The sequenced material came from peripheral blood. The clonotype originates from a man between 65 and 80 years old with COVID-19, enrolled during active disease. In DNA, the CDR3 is TGTGCCAGCAGCTTAGCGATTGATTCTAGGACACCCAGAATCTCTAACTATGGCTACACCTTC. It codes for CASSLAIDSRTPRISNYGYTF.